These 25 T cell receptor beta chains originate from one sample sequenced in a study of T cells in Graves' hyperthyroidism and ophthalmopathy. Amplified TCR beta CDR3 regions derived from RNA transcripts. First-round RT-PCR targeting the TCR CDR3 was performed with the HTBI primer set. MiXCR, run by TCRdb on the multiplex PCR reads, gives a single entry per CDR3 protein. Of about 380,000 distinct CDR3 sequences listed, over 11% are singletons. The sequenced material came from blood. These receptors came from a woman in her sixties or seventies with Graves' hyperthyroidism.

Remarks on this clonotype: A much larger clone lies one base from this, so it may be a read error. The CDR3, as DNA: TGCGCCAGCAGCCTCAGGTTCCAGGGGGACGAGCAGTTCTTC. Residues: CASSLRFQGDEQFF. The chain links TRBV11-2 to TRBJ2-1, with 7 bases identical to TRBD1. The CDR3 length is 14 residues. The germline V gene encodes CDR1 SGHAT and CDR2 FQNNGV.

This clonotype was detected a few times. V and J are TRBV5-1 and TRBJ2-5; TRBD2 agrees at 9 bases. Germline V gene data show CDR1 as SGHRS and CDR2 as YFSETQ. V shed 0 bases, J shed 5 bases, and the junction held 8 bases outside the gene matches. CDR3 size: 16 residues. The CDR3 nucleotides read TGCGCCAGCAGCTTGGGGTCTAGCGGGACGGCGGAGACCCAGTACTTC. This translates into CASSLGSSGTAETQYF.

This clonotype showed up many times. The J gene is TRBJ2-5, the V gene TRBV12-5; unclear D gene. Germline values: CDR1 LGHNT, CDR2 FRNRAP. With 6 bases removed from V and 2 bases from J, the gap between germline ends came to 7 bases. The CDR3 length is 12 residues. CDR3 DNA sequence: TGTGCTAGTGGGTTGTCTCAAGAGACCCAGTACTTC. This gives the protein CASGLSQETQYF.

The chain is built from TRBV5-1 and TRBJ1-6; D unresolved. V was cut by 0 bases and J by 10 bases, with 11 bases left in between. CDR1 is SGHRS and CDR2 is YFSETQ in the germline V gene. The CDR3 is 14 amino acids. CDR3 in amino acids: CASSLEGSGSPLHF. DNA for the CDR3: TGCGCCAGCAGCTTGGAGGGTTCGGGGTCACCCCTCCACTTT.

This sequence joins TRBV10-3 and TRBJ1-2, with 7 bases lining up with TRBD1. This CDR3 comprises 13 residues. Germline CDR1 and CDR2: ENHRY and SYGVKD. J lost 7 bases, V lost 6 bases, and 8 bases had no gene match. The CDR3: CAIRTGLVTGYTF. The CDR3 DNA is TGTGCCATCAGGACAGGGCTGGTTACTGGCTACACCTTC.

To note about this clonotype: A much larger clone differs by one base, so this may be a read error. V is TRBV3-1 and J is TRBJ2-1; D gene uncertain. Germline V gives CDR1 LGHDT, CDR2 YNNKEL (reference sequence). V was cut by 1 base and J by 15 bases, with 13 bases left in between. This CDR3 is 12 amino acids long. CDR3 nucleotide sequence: TGTGCCAGCAGCCAAGGGGCGAGTTCTGGGTTCTTC. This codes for CASSQGASSGFF.

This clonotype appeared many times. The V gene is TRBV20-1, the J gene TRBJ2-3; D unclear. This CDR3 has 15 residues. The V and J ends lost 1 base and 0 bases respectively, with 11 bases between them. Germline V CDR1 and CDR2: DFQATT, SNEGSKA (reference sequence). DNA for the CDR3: TGCAGTGCTAGAGGGGCGCCGCCTAGCACAGATACGCAGTATTTT. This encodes CSARGAPPSTDTQYF.

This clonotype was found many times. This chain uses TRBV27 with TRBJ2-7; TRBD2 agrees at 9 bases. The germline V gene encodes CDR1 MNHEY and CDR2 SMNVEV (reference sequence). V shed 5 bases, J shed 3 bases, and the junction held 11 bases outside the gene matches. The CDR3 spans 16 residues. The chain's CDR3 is CASSLTGTSPYYEQYF. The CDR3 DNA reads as TGTGCCAGCAGTCTAACCGGGACTAGCCCTTACTACGAGCAGTACTTC.

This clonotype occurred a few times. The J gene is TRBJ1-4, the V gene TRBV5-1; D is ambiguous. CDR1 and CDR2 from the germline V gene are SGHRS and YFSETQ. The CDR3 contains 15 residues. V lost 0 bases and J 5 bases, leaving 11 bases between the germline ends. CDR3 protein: CASSLEDGTNEKLFF. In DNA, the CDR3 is TGCGCCAGCAGCTTGGAGGACGGAACAAATGAAAAACTGTTTTTT.

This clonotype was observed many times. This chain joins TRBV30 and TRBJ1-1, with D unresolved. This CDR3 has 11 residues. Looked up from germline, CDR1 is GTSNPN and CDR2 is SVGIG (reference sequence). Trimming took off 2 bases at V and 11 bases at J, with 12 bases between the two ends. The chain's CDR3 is CAWSSPRLAFF. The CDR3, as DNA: TGTGCCTGGAGTTCCCCCCGTTTGGCTTTCTTT.

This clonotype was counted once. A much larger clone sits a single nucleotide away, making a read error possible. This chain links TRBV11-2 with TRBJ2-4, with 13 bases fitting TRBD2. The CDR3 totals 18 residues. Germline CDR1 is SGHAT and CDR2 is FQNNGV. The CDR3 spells CARSSKGTSGALKNIQYF. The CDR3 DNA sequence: TGTGCCAGGAGCTCCAAAGGGACTAGCGGGGCCCTCAAAAACATTCAGTACTTC.

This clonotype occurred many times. CDR3 in amino acids: CASSLRGRPYNEQFF. CDR3 in DNA: TGTGCCAGCAGCTTAAGGGGCAGGCCCTACAATGAGCAGTTCTTC. The chain joins TRBV11-2 to TRBJ2-1; tentatively, D is TRBD1 (5 bases). Trimming removed 2 bases from V and 2 bases from J, with 10 bases in between. CDR3 length equals 15 residues. In germline, CDR1 is SGHAT, CDR2 FQNNGV.

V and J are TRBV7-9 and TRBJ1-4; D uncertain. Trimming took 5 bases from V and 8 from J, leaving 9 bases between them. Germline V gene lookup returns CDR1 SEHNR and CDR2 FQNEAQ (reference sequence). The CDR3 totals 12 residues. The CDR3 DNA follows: TGTGCCAGCAGCCCCGAGAGGGAAAAACTGTTTTTT. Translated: CASSPEREKLFF.

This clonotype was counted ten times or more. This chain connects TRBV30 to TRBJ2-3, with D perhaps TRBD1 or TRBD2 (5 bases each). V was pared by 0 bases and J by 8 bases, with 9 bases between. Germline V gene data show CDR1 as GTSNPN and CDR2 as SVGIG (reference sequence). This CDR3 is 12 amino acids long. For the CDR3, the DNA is TGTGCCTGGAGTGTAGGGACGCTTACGCAGTATTTT. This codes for CAWSVGTLTQYF.

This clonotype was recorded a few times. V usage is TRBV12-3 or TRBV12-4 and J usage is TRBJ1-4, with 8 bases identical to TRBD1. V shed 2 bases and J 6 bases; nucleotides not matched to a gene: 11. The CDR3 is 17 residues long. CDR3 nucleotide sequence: TGTGCCAGCAGTTTATTTTCGGGACAGGCCGTTCATGAAAAACTGTTTTTT. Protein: CASSLFSGQAVHEKLFF.

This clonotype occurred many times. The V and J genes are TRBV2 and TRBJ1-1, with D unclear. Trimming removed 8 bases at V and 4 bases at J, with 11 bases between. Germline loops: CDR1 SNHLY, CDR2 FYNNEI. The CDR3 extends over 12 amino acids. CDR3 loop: CASGPGGTEAFF. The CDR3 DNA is TGTGCCAGCGGGCCGGGCGGCACTGAAGCTTTCTTT.

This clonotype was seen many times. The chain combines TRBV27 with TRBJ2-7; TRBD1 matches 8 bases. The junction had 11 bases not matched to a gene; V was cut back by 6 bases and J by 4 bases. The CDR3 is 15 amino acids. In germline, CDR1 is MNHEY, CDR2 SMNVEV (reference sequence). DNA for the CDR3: TGTGCCAGCAGCGAGGACCGGGACAGGTCGTACGAGCAGTACTTC. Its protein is CASSEDRDRSYEQYF.

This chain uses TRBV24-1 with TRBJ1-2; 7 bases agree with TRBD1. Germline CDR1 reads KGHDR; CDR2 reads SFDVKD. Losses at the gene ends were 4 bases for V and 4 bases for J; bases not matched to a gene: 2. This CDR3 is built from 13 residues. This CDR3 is CATSETGFYGYTF. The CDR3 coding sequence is TGTGCCACCAGTGAGACAGGGTTCTATGGCTACACCTTC.

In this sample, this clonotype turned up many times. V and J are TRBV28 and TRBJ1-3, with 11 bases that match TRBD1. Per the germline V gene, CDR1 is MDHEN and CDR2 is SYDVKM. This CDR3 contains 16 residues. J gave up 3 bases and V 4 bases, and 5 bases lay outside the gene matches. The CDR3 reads CASSSPGQGDGNTIYF. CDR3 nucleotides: TGTGCCAGCAGTTCCCCGGGACAGGGGGATGGAAACACCATATATTTT.

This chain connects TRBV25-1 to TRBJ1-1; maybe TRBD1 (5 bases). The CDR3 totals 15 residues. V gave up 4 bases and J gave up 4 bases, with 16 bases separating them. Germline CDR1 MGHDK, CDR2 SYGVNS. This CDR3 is CASSAARGRGTEAFF. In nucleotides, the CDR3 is TGTGCCAGCAGTGCGGCGAGGGGAAGGGGCACTGAAGCTTTCTTT.

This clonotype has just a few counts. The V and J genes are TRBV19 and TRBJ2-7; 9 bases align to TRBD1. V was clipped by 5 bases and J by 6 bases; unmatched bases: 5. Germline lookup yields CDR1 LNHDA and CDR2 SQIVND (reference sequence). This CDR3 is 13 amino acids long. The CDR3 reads CASSLGQGLEQYF. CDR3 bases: TGTGCCAGTAGTTTGGGACAGGGACTCGAGCAGTACTTC.

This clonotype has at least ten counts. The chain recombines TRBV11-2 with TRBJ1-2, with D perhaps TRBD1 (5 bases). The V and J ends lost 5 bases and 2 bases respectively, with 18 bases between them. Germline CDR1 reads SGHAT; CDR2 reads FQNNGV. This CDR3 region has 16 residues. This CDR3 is CASSPMWGGRNYGYTF. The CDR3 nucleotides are TGTGCCAGCAGCCCTATGTGGGGGGGTAGAAACTATGGCTACACCTTC.

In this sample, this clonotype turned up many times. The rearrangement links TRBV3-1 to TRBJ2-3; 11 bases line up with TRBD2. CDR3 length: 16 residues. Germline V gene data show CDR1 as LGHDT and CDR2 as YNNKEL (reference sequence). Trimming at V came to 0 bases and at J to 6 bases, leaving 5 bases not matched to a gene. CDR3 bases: TGTGCCAGCAGCCAAGATACTAGCGGGAGCGGGGATACGCAGTATTTT. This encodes CASSQDTSGSGDTQYF.

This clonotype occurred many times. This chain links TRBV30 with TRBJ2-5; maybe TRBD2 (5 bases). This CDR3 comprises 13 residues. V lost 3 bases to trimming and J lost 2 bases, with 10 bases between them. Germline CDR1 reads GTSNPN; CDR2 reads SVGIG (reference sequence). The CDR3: CAWSSGTQETQYF. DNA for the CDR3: TGTGCCTGGAGCAGCGGCACACAAGAGACCCAGTACTTC.

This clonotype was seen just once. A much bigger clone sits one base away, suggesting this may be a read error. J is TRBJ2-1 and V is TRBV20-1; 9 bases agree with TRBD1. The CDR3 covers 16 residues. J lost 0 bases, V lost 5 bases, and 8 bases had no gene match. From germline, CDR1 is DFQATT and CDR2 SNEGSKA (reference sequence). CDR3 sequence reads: CSADPLTGGSYNEQFF. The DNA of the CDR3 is TGCAGTGCTGACCCCCTGACAGGGGGCTCCTACAATGAGCAGTTCTTC.